This TCR beta chain was identified during a study of siplizumab effects on memory and regulatory T cells. Sequencing was performed with immunoSEQ multiplex PCR; in TCRdb, only in-frame clones are kept and a portion is missing. Of some 87,000 clones detected, 85% to 90% appear once; the ten largest clones hold approximately 15%. This TCR came from a human donor in good health. Sequences were obtained from CD4+ T cells sorted from blood.

CDR3 residues: CASSRDPNHEQYF. For the CDR3, the DNA is TGTGCCAGTAGCCGGGACCCGAACCACGAGCAGTACTTC. The rearrangement links TRBV19 to TRBJ2-7, with D perhaps being TRBD1 or TRBD2 (5 bases each). Trimming cost V 6 bases and J 5 bases, with 14 bases left between them. Per the germline V gene, CDR1 is LNHDA and CDR2 is SQIVND (reference sequence). The CDR3 consists of 13 residues. Filled out from reference TRBV19 and TRBJ2-7, the complete variable domain reads DGGITQSPKYLFRKEGQNVTLSCEQNLNHDAMYWYRQDPGQGLRLIYYSQIVNDFQKGDIAEGYSVSREKKESFPLTVTSAQKNPTAFYLCASSRDPNHEQYFGPGTRLTVT.